This TCR beta chain was sequenced during a study of cytomegalovirus exposure and HLA in healthy donors. The germline CDR1 and CDR2 sequences are KGHSH and LQKENI. V dropped 3 bases and J dropped 0; count of bases not matched to a gene: 14. This CDR3 is 19 amino acids long. The study sampled nominally healthy donors, though unrecorded immune exposures were likely. It was with 60 Vbeta and 13 Jbeta primers that the PCR ran. The repertoire was sequenced with immunoSEQ multiplex PCR; TCRdb's copy has only in-frame clones and lacks some. The sample holds about 61,000 clones, roughly 90% seen once. This receptor was taken from a man between 25 and 39 years old in good health and CMV-seropositive. This chain connects TRBV18 to TRBJ2-1; 7 bases are a match to TRBD1. The sample was PBMCs. The CDR3 DNA sequence: TGTGCCAGCTCACCCCTACTCATTACAGGGGTCAACTCCTACAATGAGCAGTTCTTC. Translation: CASSPLLITGVNSYNEQFF.